This paragraph reports one T cell receptor beta chain. Its specificity is not known. Other DNA sequences in the same sample also yield this CDR3. The germline V gene encodes CDR1 GTSNPN and CDR2 SVGIG (reference sequence). The length of the CDR3 is 13 residues. The trim removed 1 base at V and 5 bases at J, leaving 4 bases unmatched. This specimen belongs to a study of cytomegalovirus exposure and HLA in healthy donors. General study findings and limits: Within a later analysis, the majority of CMV-associated TCR beta chains appeared HLA-restricted.

The primer mix had 60 Vbeta and 13 Jbeta primers. Here immunoSEQ multiplex PCR was the method, and the copy in TCRdb shows in-frame clones only, minus some. The table includes about 62,000 clones, approximately 75% detected once. This chain joins TRBV30 and TRBJ2-5; 7 bases line up with TRBD1. The sequencing input was PBMCs. The sequence came from a woman under 40 in good health and CMV-seronegative. This CDR3 is CAWSGGRGETQYF. The CDR3 coding sequence is TGTGCCTGGAGTGGGGGCAGGGGGGAGACCCAGTACTTC.